Listed here are 11 T cell receptor beta chains from one sample, sequenced in a study of Graves' ophthalmopathy and Graves' hyperthyroidism (dated 2018 in TCRdb). Instrument on record: Illumina HiSeq 2000. For repertoire sequencing, the TCR beta CDR3 regions were amplified from RNA transcripts. The first round of RT-PCR was done with HTBI primers and the Qiagen OneStep RT-PCR kit, and was followed by a second round of multiplex PCR, then size selection and purification. TCRdb ran its own pipeline on the public reads, namely fastp trimming at Q25 and MiXCR clone calling, and kept in-frame beta chains. Each entry is one CDR3 protein sequence, shown with its most common DNA and genes. This sample comprises about 550,000 distinct CDR3 sequences, about 40% of them detected only once. The ten top clones hold about 4.2% of the sample. Material: peripheral blood or thyroid tissue (not recorded which). These receptor sequences come from an adult man with Graves' hyperthyroidism.

J is TRBJ1-5 and V is TRBV29-1; TRBD1 aligns across 11 bases. The CDR3 has 15 amino acids. CDR1 is SQVTM, CDR2 ANQGSEA, per germline. J lost 14 bases, V lost 1 base, and 13 bases had no gene match. CDR3: CSVEVRDRGNSYEHF. The CDR3 coding sequence is TGCAGCGTTGAAGTAAGGGACAGGGGGAATTCCTACGAGCATTTT.

This clonotype was seen many times. V usage is TRBV5-1 and J usage is TRBJ2-6; 7 nucleotides line up with TRBD1. With 2 bases clipped from V and 0 bases from J, the junction kept 5 bases outside the gene matches. This CDR3 has 17 residues. The V gene's germline CDR1 is SGHRS and CDR2 YFSETQ. CDR3 amino acids: CASSLRTGSSGANVLTF. In DNA, the CDR3 is TGCGCCAGCAGCTTACGGACAGGAAGCTCTGGGGCCAACGTCCTGACTTTC.

The chain recombines TRBV6-5 with TRBJ2-5, with 11 bases fitting TRBD2. Germline CDR1 and CDR2: MNHEY and SVGAGI. Trimming removed 8 bases from V and 4 bases from J; junction bases left unmatched: 9. The CDR3 contains 15 residues. This CDR3 is CASLLTSGSRETQYF. CDR3 bases: TGTGCCAGCCTCCTAACTAGCGGGAGTAGAGAGACCCAGTACTTC.

This clonotype showed up many times. The chain has TRBV19 and TRBJ1-5, with 7 bases lining up with TRBD1. The CDR3 spans 14 residues. The J segment lost 2 bases and the V segment lost 6 bases, leaving 4 bases of the junction unmatched. Germline V gene sequence: CDR1 LNHDA, CDR2 SQIVND (reference sequence). CDR3 sequence: CASRTGVGNQPQHF. CDR3 DNA: TGTGCCAGTAGAACAGGGGTGGGCAATCAGCCCCAGCATTTT.

The rearrangement joins TRBV25-1 to TRBJ2-7, with 7 positions matching TRBD2. V trimming: 5 bases; J trimming: 0 bases; junction bases outside the gene matches: 7. This CDR3 spans 15 amino acids. CDR1 MGHDK and CDR2 SYGVNS come from the germline V gene. The CDR3 sequence is CASSSLGGSSYEQYF. The DNA of the CDR3 is TGTGCCAGCAGTTCTCTGGGGGGGAGCTCCTACGAGCAGTACTTC.

This clonotype was seen at least ten times. Likely a read error: the CDR3 ends without its conserved phenylalanine or tryptophan. The limits of the CDR3 on the DNA are not certain, so only TCRdb's listed CDR3 is given. The chain uses TRBV7-7 and TRBJ1-5; the D call in the table, TRBD1, was not verified against the DNA. CDR1 is SSHAT, CDR2 FNYEAQ, per germline (reference sequence). The CDR3 is made up of 8 amino acids, end residues included. This CDR3 reads CASSSTGK.

The chain joins TRBV5-1 to TRBJ2-1; 9 nucleotides match TRBD1. J lost 10 bases, V lost 4 bases, and 9 bases had no gene match. CDR1 and CDR2 (germline): SGHRS, YFSETQ. The CDR3 length is 14 residues. In DNA, the CDR3 is TGCGCCAGCAGCCCCGGGGACAGGGTCTGGGAGCAGTTCTTC. It yields the protein CASSPGDRVWEQFF.

This clonotype has just one count. V gene TRBV12-3 or TRBV12-4 combines with J gene TRBJ1-6; unclear D gene. This CDR3 has 9 amino acids. V was cut by 6 bases and J by 11 bases, with 2 bases left in between. CDR3 DNA: TGTGCCAGCAGAGCACCCCTCCACTTT. It translates to CASRAPLHF.

The gene calls are TRBV20-1 and TRBJ2-7; the match to TRBD2 covers 9 bases. Germline values: CDR1 DFQATT, CDR2 SNEGSKA (reference sequence). Unmatched junction bases numbered 5, after V lost 0 bases and J lost 2 bases. CDR3 length equals 15 residues. The CDR3 DNA is TGCAGTGCTAGAGAAACGACTAGCGGAGCCTACGAGCAGTACTTC. Amino acids: CSARETTSGAYEQYF.

This clonotype has just a few counts. The chain couples TRBV2 to TRBJ1-5; maybe TRBD1 (6 bases). Per germline, CDR1 SNHLY and CDR2 FYNNEI. The V and J ends lost 6 bases and 6 bases respectively, with 15 bases between them. The CDR3 consists of 14 residues. This CDR3 reads CASRAQGIGQPQHF. In DNA form, the CDR3 reads TGTGCCAGCAGAGCACAGGGAATAGGTCAGCCCCAGCATTTT. Variable domain in full (rest from reference TRBV2 and TRBJ1-5): EPEVTQTPSHQVTQMGQEVILRCVPISNHLYFYWYRQILGQKVEFLVSFYNNEISEKSEIFDDQFSVERPDGSNFTLKIRSTKLEDSAMYFCASRAQGIGQPQHFGDGTRLSIL.

This rearrangement joins TRBV30 to TRBJ2-5; TRBD2 is a possible D gene (6 bases). This CDR3 has 12 amino acids. CDR1 is GTSNPN and CDR2 is SVGIG in the germline V gene (reference sequence). V was cut by 5 bases and J by 2 bases, with 9 bases left in between. CDR3 in amino acids: CAWDSGQETQYF. CDR3 coding DNA: TGTGCCTGGGATAGCGGTCAAGAGACCCAGTACTTC.